This TCR beta chain was captured in a study of cytomegalovirus exposure and HLA in healthy donors. The PCR was carried out with 60 Vbeta primers and 13 Jbeta primers. Per the original methods: Unique TCR beta chains totaled 80 million to 100 million in a later count, with around 11 million of them shared. Some clones are missing from TCRdb's copy, which holds only in-frame ones; the method was immunoSEQ multiplex PCR. The V and J calls and clone size were taken over from that table, and D and trimming were inferred from the DNA. Of about 110,000 clones in the sample, 75% were seen once. The origin of this receptor is a male donor in good health and CMV-seropositive. What was sequenced was PBMCs.

CDR3 amino acids: CASSALLTSGASNEQFF. The CDR3 DNA sequence: TGTGCCAGCAGCGCCCTCCTCACTAGCGGGGCAAGTAATGAGCAGTTCTTC. The chain combines TRBV7-6 with TRBJ2-1; 10 bases line up with TRBD2. The length of the CDR3 is 17 residues. V lost 5 bases, J lost 7 bases, and 14 bases stayed unmatched. Germline CDR1 SGHVS, CDR2 FNYEAQ.